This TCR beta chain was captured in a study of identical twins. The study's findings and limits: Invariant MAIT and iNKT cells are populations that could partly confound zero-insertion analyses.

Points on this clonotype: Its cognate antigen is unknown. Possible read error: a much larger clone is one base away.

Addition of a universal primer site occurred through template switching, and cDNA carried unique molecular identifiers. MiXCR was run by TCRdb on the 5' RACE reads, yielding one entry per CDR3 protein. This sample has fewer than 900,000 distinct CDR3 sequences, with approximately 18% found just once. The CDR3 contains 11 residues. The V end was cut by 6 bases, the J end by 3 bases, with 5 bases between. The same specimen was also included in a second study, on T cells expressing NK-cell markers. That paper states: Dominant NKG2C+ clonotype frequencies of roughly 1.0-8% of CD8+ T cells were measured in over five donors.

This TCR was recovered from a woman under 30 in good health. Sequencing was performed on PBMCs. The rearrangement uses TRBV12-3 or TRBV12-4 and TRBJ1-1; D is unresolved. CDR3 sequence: CASRQDTEAFF. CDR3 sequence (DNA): TGTGCCAGCAGACAAGACACTGAAGCTTTCTTT.